A single sample gave rise to the 25 T cell receptor beta chains below, sequenced in a study of PD-1 blockade in classical Hodgkin lymphoma. The table came from immunoSEQ multiplex PCR; TCRdb's copy has only in-frame clones and leaves some out. The sample has some 93,000 clones, around 80% seen once. The time point is: cycle 4 day 1 (C4D1), after less than 7 weeks of nivolumab. Following autologous stem cell transplantation, relapse occurred in every patient, and exposure to brentuximab vedotin varied. The sequenced sample was peripheral blood mononuclear cells (PBMCs), obtained before the fourth cycle of nivolumab. The receptors were gathered from a human donor with classical Hodgkin lymphoma.

The rearrangement links TRBV5-1 to TRBJ1-3; D unclear. The V gene's germline CDR1 is SGHRS and CDR2 YFSETQ. The V and J ends lost 4 bases and 0 bases respectively, with 20 bases between them. The CDR3 is 18 amino acids. The CDR3 nucleotides read TGCGCCAGCAGCCCCCGTCCCTCAGCTGGAGTCTCTGGAAACACCATATATTTT. Its protein product is CASSPRPSAGVSGNTIYF.

The chain is built from TRBV4-3 and TRBJ2-7, with 9 bases that match TRBD1. V dropped 3 bases and J dropped 2; count of bases not matched to a gene: 11. The CDR3 spans 17 residues. Germline V CDR1 and CDR2: LGHNA, YSLEER. CDR3 sequence reads: CASSQILPGQGTYEQYF. The CDR3, as DNA: TGCGCCAGCAGCCAGATCCTACCGGGACAGGGTACCTACGAGCAGTACTTC.

The chain combines TRBV21-1 with TRBJ2-1; TRBD2 is the table's D call, not checked against the DNA. TRBV21-1 is an annotated pseudogene. This CDR3 comprises 21 residues. CDR3 in amino acids: CASSSHSPGLAGMGSYNEQFF. CDR3 in DNA: TGTGCCAGCAGCAGTCATAGTCCGGGACTAGCGGGAATGGGCTCCTACAATGAGCAGTTCTTC.

The chain recombines TRBV6-1 with TRBJ1-3; no reliable D call. The CDR3 runs 15 residues. The V gene lost 1 base and the J gene lost 0 bases, with 7 bases spanning the gap. Per germline, CDR1 MNHNS and CDR2 SASEGT. The chain's CDR3 is CASSEDSSSGNTIYF. CDR3 coding DNA: TGTGCCAGCAGTGAAGACAGTAGCTCTGGAAACACCATATATTTT.

The chain employs TRBV6-1 and TRBJ2-2; D gene ambiguous. V dropped 1 base and J dropped 5 bases, with 11 bases sitting between them. Germline CDR1 is MNHNS and CDR2 is SASEGT. This CDR3 contains 15 residues. The CDR3 spells CASSEGRQPTGELFF. CDR3 nucleotide sequence: TGTGCCAGCAGTGAAGGGCGTCAGCCAACCGGGGAGCTGTTTTTT.

A single count supports this clone. The chain links TRBV13 to TRBJ2-7; 9 bases agree with TRBD1. The CDR3 length is 14 residues. V trimming: 5 bases; J trimming: 3 bases; junction bases outside the gene matches: 5. Per germline, CDR1 PRHDT and CDR2 FYEKMQ (reference sequence). The CDR3 loop reads CASSGRDRDYEQYF. The DNA for the CDR3 is TGTGCCAGCAGCGGTCGGGACAGGGACTACGAGCAGTACTTC.

This clone was counted a few times. This chain joins TRBV29-1 and TRBJ1-1, with no clear D. Germline CDR1 SQVTM, CDR2 ANQGSEA. The CDR3 is 11 amino acids. The V end lost 4 bases, the J end lost 0 bases, and 3 bases lay between the germline ends. This CDR3 is CSVGVNTEAFF. The CDR3 DNA sequence: TGCAGCGTTGGGGTGAACACTGAAGCTTTCTTT.

This clone was observed a handful of times. This chain connects TRBV7-3 to TRBJ1-6; weak D call: TRBD1 (6 bases). This CDR3 region has 15 residues. V lost 5 bases, J lost 3 bases, and 11 bases lay in between. The germline V gene has CDR1 SGHTA and CDR2 FQGTGA. The CDR3: CASSLRGNYNSPLHF. The DNA of the CDR3 is TGTGCCAGCAGCCTCAGGGGAAACTATAATTCACCCCTCCACTTT.

The rearrangement joins TRBV7-8 to TRBJ2-4, with D tentatively TRBD2 (6 bases). CDR1 is SGHVS and CDR2 is FQNEAQ in the germline V gene. The ends were cut back, 3 bases at V and 1 base at J, with 16 bases in the middle. CDR3 length equals 17 residues. The CDR3 DNA follows: TGTGCCAGCAGCTTGGGCGGAGGGTACGTGGCCAAAAACATTCAGTACTTC. Residues: CASSLGGGYVAKNIQYF.

The chain recombines TRBV10-3 with TRBJ2-3; the D gene could be TRBD1 or TRBD2 (5 bases each). Germline V lookup: CDR1 ENHRY, CDR2 SYGVKD. The CDR3 runs to 15 residues. V lost 8 bases to trimming and J lost 0 bases, with 15 bases between them. CDR3 sequence: CAIGTPDLSTDTQYF. DNA of the CDR3: TGTGCCATCGGGACCCCAGACCTTAGCACAGATACGCAGTATTTT.

This chain uses TRBV4-1 with TRBJ2-2; D remains unclear. Germline V gene sequence: CDR1 MGHRA, CDR2 YSYEKL. The V gene lost 4 bases and the J gene lost 0 bases, with 9 bases spanning the gap. The CDR3 extends over 15 amino acids. The CDR3 spells CASSLGRANTGELFF. The CDR3 coding sequence is TGCGCCAGCAGCCTAGGACGGGCGAACACCGGGGAGCTGTTTTTT.

The chain employs TRBV10-3 and TRBJ2-3, with 7 bases lining up with TRBD2. The V and J ends lost 0 bases and 4 bases, in that order; junction bases with no gene match: 1. Germline assignment: CDR1 ENHRY and CDR2 SYGVKD. CDR3 length: 14 residues. CDR3 region: CAISESTSPDTQYF. The DNA of the CDR3 is TGTGCCATCAGTGAGTCGACTAGCCCAGATACGCAGTATTTT.

The gene calls are TRBV6-5 and TRBJ1-6; 10 nucleotides align to TRBD1. J gave up 7 bases and V 0 bases, and 0 bases lay outside the gene matches. The germline V gene encodes CDR1 MNHEY and CDR2 SVGAGI. The CDR3 totals 15 residues. The CDR3 is CASSYSGQGNSPLHF. The CDR3 DNA reads TGTGCCAGCAGTTACTCGGGACAGGGGAATTCACCCCTCCACTTT.

The V gene is TRBV11-2, the J gene TRBJ2-1, with D hard to call. Germline V gene data show CDR1 as SGHAT and CDR2 as FQNNGV. The CDR3 is 14 amino acids. Trimming removed 5 bases at V and 9 bases at J, with 17 bases between. The CDR3 spells CASSRRGLQSEQFF. CDR3 sequence (DNA): TGTGCCAGCAGCCGGAGAGGCCTACAAAGTGAGCAGTTCTTC.

CDR3 bases: TGTGCCAGCAGGCGGGGGAACACTGAAGCTTTCTTT. This codes for CASRRGNTEAFF. The chain carries TRBV7-9 and TRBJ1-1; D is unclear. The CDR3 extends over 12 amino acids. V lost 6 bases and J 1 base, leaving 6 bases between the germline ends. Germline V gene sequence: CDR1 SEHNR, CDR2 FQNEAQ (reference sequence).

The CDR3 loop reads CASSGTGFSNGYTF. Here the CDR3 DNA reads TGTGCCAGCAGTGGGACAGGGTTTTCAAATGGCTACACCTTC. The rearrangement uses TRBV28 and TRBJ1-2; 9 bases match TRBD1. V lost 5 bases, J lost 6 bases, and 7 bases stayed unmatched. The CDR3 is made up of 14 amino acids. The germline V gene encodes CDR1 MDHEN and CDR2 SYDVKM.

The chain joins TRBV18 to TRBJ2-7; possibly TRBD1 for D (5 bases). The CDR3 consists of 14 residues. Germline CDR1 and CDR2: KGHSH and LQKENI. Trimming left V 5 bases short and J 3 bases short, with 14 bases between. The CDR3 loop is CASSSRVQIYEQYF. The CDR3 bases are TGTGCCAGCTCATCCAGGGTACAGATCTACGAGCAGTACTTC.

V and J are TRBV5-6 and TRBJ1-4; 9 bases match TRBD1. With V trimmed by 4 bases and J by 1 base, 11 bases remained unmatched. The CDR3 is made up of 18 amino acids. Germline assignment: CDR1 SGHDT and CDR2 YYEEEE. CDR3 sequence reads: CASSPTWGQGRTNEKLFF. The DNA of the CDR3 is TGTGCCAGCAGCCCCACATGGGGACAGGGTCGAACTAATGAAAAACTGTTTTTT. Together with reference TRBV5-6 and TRBJ1-4, the CDR3 gives the full variable domain: DAGVTQSPTHLIKTRGQQVTLRCSPKSGHDTVSWYQQALGQGPQFIFQYYEEEERQRGNFPDRFSGHQFPNYSSELNVNALLLGDSALYLCASSPTWGQGRTNEKLFFGSGTQLSVL.

This clone came up once. The J gene is TRBJ1-6, the V gene TRBV11-3; tentatively, D is TRBD1 (5 bases). The CDR3 consists of 14 residues. Trimming stripped 3 bases from V and 7 bases from J, with 10 bases between. Germline V gives CDR1 SGHNT, CDR2 YENEEA. CDR3 region: CASSFGGGNSPLHF. The CDR3 DNA reads TGTGCCAGCAGCTTTGGCGGGGGAAATTCACCCCTCCACTTT.

V gene TRBV7-2 combines with J gene TRBJ2-5; D might be TRBD1 (6 bases). Germline V lookup: CDR1 SGHTA, CDR2 FQGNSA. V lost 1 base, J lost 1 base, and 10 bases lay in between. CDR3 length: 15 residues. CDR3 in amino acids: CASSLVGAGQETQYF. The CDR3 nucleotides are TGTGCCAGCAGCTTAGTGGGGGCGGGCCAAGAGACCCAGTACTTC. Using reference TRBV7-2 and TRBJ2-5 for the parts outside the CDR3, the full variable domain is GAGVSQSPSNKVTEKGKDVELRCDPISGHTALYWYRQSLGQGLEFLIYFQGNSAPDKSGLPSDRFSAERTGGSVSTLTIQRTQQEDSAVYLCASSLVGAGQETQYFGPGTRLLVL.

The rearrangement links TRBV20-1 to TRBJ2-1; perhaps TRBD2 as D (6 bases). In germline, CDR1 is DFQATT, CDR2 SNEGSKA (reference sequence). V lost 4 bases and J 9 bases, leaving 10 bases between the germline ends. CDR3 size: 11 residues. CDR3 loop: CSATSEGEQFF. CDR3 nucleotides: TGCAGTGCTACTTCGGAGGGTGAGCAGTTCTTC.

The table lists this clone with a count of one. This chain links TRBV6-6 with TRBJ2-7; tentatively, D is TRBD1 (6 bases). The V and J ends lost 0 bases and 4 bases respectively, with 13 bases between them. CDR3 length equals 15 residues. Germline CDR1 is MNHNY and CDR2 is SVGAGI (reference sequence). This CDR3 is CASSYSGATTYEQYF. The CDR3 DNA reads as TGTGCCAGCAGTTACTCGGGGGCAACCACGTACGAGCAGTACTTC.

The gene calls are TRBV7-8 and TRBJ1-2; a weak D match, TRBD1 (5 bases). The germline CDR1 and CDR2 sequences are SGHVS and FQNEAQ. There are 15 residues in the CDR3. The V gene lost 1 base and the J gene lost 5 bases, with 14 bases spanning the gap. The CDR3 region is CASSLEARGIYGYTF. As DNA, the CDR3 is TGTGCCAGCAGCTTAGAAGCCCGGGGGATATATGGCTACACCTTC.

The rearrangement links TRBV28 to TRBJ2-1, with unresolved D. The CDR3 runs 14 residues. Trimming took 3 bases from V and 4 from J, leaving 10 bases between them. The germline V gene has CDR1 MDHEN and CDR2 SYDVKM. The CDR3: CASSLGLGYNEQFF. CDR3 nucleotide sequence: TGTGCCAGCAGTTTGGGGTTGGGGTACAATGAGCAGTTCTTC.

This chain uses TRBV15 with TRBJ2-7; D perhaps matches TRBD2 (6 bases). The V and J ends lost 5 bases and 3 bases respectively, with 11 bases between them. This CDR3 is built from 13 residues. Per the germline V gene, CDR1 is LNHNV and CDR2 is YYDKDF (reference sequence). CDR3 residues: CATSPRGNYEQYF. The DNA of the CDR3 is TGTGCCACCAGCCCCCGGGGGAACTACGAGCAGTACTTC.